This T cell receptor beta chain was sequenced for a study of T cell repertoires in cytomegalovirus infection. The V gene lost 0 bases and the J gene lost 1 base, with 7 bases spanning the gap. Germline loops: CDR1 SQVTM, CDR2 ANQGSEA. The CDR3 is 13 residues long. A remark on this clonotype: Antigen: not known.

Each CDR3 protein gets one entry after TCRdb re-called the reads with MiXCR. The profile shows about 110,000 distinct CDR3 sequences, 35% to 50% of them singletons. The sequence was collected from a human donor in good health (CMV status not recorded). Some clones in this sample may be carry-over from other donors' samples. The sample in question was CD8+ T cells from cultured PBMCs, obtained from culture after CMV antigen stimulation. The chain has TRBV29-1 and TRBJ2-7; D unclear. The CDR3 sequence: CSVEDHQSYEQYF. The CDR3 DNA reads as TGCAGCGTTGAAGATCACCAATCCTACGAGCAGTACTTC.